This entry describes one T cell receptor (beta chain). In the authors' methods: Quantification of nucleated cells was approximated via reference gene primer amplification. TCRdb's copy holds only in-frame clones and misses some; the assay was immunoSEQ multiplex PCR. V and J calls and clone size are copied from that table; D and trimming were computed from the DNA. The sample holds approximately 200,000 clones, approximately 80% seen once. This sample was included in a study of blood T cell repertoires in COVID-19. About the study: Donors in the United States, Italy and Spain gave samples during acute or convalescent COVID-19. In each case, the material was cDNA or gDNA derived from T cells, B-cell-depleted T cells, or PBMCs.

Allocation to cohorts depended on clinical history reported by the participants. The V gene lost 3 bases and the J gene lost 5 bases, with 15 bases spanning the gap. Germline V gene sequence: CDR1 LNHDA, CDR2 SQIVND (reference sequence). This CDR3 spans 15 amino acids. V is TRBV19 and J is TRBJ2-3; D not resolved. This TCR was sampled from a man aged 35 to 55 who had recovered from COVID-19. Sequencing used PBMCs or T cells enriched from blood (not recorded which). DNA of the CDR3: TGTGCCAGTAGTATTGTTCTACTCCCGGGAGATACGCAGTATTTT. Translation: CASSIVLLPGDTQYF.